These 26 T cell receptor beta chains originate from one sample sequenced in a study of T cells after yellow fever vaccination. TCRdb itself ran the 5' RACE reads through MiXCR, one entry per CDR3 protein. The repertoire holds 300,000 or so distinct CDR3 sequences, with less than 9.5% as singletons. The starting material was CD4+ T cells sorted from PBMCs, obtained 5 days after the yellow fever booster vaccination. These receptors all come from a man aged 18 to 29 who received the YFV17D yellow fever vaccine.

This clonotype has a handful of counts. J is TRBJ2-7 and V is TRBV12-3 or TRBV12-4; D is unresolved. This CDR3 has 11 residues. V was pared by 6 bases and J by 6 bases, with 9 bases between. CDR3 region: CASSPRSEQYF. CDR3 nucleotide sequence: TGTGCCAGCAGCCCCCGTTCCGAGCAGTACTTC.

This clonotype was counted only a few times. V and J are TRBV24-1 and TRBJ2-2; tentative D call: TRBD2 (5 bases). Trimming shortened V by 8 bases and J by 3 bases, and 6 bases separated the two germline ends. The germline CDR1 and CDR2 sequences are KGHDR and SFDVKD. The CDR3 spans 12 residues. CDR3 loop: CATIGDTGELFF. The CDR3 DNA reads TGTGCCACCATCGGGGACACCGGGGAGCTGTTTTTT.

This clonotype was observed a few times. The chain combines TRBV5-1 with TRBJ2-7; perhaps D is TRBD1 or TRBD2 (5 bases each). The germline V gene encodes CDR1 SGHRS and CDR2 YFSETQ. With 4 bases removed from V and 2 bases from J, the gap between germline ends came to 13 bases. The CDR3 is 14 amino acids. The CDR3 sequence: CASSQAGAAYEQYF. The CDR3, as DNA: TGCGCCAGCAGCCAAGCCGGGGCTGCCTACGAGCAGTACTTC.

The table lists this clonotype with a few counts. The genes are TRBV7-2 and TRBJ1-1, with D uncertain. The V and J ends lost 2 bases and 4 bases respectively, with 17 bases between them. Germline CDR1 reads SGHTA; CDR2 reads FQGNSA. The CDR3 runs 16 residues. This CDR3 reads CASSLRLSALSTEAFF. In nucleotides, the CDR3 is TGTGCCAGCAGCTTAAGGTTGTCTGCTCTGAGCACTGAAGCTTTCTTT.

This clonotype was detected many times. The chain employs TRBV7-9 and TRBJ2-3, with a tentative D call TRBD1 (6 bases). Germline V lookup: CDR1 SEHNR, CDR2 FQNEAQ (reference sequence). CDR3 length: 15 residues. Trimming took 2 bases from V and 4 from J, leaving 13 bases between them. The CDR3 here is CASSLFEGVSDTQYF. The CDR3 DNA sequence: TGTGCCAGCAGCTTATTCGAGGGGGTCTCAGATACGCAGTATTTT.

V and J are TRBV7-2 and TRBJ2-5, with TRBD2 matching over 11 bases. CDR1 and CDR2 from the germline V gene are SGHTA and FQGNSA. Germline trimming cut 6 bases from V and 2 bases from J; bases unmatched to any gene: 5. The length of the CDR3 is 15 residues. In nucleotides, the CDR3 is TGTGCCAGCAGTTGGGGACTAGCGGAACAAGAGACCCAGTACTTC. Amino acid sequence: CASSWGLAEQETQYF.

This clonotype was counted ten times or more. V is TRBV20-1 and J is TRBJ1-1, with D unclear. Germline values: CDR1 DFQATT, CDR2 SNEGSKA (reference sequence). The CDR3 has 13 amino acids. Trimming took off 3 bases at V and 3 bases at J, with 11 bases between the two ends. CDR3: CSARWHPDTEAFF. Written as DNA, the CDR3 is TGCAGTGCTAGGTGGCACCCGGACACTGAAGCTTTCTTT.

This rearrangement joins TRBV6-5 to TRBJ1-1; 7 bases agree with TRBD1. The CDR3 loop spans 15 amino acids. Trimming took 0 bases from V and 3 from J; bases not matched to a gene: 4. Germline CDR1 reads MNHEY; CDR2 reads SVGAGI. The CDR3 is CASSYSTGLDTEAFF. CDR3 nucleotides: TGTGCCAGCAGTTACTCGACAGGGTTAGACACTGAAGCTTTCTTT.

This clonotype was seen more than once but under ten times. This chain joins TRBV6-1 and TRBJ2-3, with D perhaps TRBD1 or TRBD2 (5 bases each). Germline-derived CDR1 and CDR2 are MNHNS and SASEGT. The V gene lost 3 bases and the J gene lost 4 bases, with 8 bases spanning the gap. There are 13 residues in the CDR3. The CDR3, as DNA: TGTGCCAGCAGTGATCGAGGGGCAGATACGCAGTATTTT. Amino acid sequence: CASSDRGADTQYF.

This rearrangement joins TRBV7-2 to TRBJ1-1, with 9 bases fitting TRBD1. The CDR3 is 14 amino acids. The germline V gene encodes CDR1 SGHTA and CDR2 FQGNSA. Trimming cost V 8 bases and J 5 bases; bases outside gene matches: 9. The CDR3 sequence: CASFTGTGRTEAFF. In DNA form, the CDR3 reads TGTGCCAGCTTTACCGGGACAGGGAGGACTGAAGCTTTCTTT.

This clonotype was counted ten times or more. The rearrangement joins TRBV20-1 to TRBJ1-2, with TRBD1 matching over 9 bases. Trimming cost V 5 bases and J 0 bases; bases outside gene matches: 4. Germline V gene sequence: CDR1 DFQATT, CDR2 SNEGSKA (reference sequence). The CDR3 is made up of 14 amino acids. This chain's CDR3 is CSARTGASNYGYTF. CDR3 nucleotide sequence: TGCAGTGCTCGGACAGGGGCCTCTAACTATGGCTACACCTTC.

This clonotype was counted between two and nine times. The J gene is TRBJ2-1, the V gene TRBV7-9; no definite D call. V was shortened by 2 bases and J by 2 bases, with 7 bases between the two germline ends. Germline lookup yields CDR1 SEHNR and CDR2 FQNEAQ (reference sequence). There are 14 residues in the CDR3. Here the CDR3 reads CASSLTAAYNEQFF. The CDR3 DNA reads TGTGCCAGCAGCTTAACGGCGGCCTACAATGAGCAGTTCTTC.

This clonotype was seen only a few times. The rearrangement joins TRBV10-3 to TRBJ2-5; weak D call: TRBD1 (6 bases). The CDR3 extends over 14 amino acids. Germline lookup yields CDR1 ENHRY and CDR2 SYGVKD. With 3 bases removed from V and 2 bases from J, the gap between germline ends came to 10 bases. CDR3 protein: CAISEPTGQETQYF. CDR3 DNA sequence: TGTGCCATCAGTGAACCGACAGGACAAGAGACCCAGTACTTC.

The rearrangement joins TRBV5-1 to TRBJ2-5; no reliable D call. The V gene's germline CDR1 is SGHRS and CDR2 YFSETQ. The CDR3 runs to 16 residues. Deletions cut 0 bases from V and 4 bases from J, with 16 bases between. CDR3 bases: TGCGCCAGCAGCTTGGGTGGGCAGATACAAGGAGAGACCCAGTACTTC. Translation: CASSLGGQIQGETQYF.

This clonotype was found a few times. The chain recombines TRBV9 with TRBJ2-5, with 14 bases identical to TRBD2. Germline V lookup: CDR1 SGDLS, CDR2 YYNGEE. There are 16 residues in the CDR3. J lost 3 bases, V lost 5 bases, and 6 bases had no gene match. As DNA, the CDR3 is TGTGCCAGCAGTGCTCCGGGACTAGCGGGGGAAGAGACCCAGTACTTC. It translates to CASSAPGLAGEETQYF.

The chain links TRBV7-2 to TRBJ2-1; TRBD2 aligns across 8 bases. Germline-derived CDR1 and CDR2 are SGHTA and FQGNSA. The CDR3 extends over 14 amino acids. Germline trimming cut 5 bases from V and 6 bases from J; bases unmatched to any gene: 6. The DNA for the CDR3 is TGTGCCAGCAGCCCCCAGCGGGGGTTCAATGAGCAGTTCTTC. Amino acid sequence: CASSPQRGFNEQFF.

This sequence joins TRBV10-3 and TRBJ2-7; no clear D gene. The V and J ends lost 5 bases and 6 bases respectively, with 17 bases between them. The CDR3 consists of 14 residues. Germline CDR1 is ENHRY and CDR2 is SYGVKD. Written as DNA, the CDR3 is TGTGCCATCAGTTCGACGGTCGGTTGGATCGAGCAGTACTTC. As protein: CAISSTVGWIEQYF.

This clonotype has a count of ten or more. CDR3 DNA sequence: TGTGCCAGCAGGAATGAAAAACTGTTTTTT. It is translated as CASRNEKLFF. The chain employs TRBV6-6 and TRBJ1-4; D is unclear. Trimming took 6 bases from V and 5 from J, leaving 1 base between them. From germline, CDR1 is MNHNY and CDR2 SVGAGI (reference sequence). CDR3 length: 10 amino acids.

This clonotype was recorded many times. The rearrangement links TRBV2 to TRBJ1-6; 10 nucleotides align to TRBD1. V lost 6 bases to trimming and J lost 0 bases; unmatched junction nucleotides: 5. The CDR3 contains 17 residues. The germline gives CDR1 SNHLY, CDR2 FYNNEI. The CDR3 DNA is TGTGCCAGCAGGGGGGGACAGGGGAGCTCCTATAATTCACCCCTCCACTTT. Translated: CASRGGQGSSYNSPLHF.

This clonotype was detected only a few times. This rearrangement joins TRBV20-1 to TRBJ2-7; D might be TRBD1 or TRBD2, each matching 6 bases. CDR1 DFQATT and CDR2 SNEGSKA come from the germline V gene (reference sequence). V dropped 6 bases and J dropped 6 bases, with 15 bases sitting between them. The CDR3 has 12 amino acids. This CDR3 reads CSADSGAAEQYF. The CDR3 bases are TGCAGTGCGGACTCGGGGGCGGCCGAGCAGTACTTC.

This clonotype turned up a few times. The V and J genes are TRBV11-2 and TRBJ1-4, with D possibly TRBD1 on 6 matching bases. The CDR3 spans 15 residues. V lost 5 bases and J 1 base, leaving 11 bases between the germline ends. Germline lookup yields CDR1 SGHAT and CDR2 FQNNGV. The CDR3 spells CASSPEGGTNEKLFF. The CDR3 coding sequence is TGTGCCAGCAGCCCCGAGGGGGGAACTAATGAAAAACTGTTTTTT.

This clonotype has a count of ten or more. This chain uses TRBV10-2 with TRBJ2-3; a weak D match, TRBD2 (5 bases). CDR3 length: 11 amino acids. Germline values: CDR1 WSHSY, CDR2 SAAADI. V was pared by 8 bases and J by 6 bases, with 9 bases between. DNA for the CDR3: TGCGCCAGCGGAGGTGTGGATACGCAGTATTTT. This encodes CASGGVDTQYF.

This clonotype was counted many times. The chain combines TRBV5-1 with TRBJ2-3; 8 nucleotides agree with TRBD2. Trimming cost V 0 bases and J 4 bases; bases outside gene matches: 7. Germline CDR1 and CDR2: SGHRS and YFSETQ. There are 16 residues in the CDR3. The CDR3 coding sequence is TGCGCCAGCAGCTTGGTACGACTAGCGTCGGCAGATACGCAGTATTTT. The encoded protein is CASSLVRLASADTQYF.

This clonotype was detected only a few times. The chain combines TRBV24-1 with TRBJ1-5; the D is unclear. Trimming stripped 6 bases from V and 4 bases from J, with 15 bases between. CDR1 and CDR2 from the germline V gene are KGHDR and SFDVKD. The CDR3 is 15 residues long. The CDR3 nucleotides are TGTGCCACCAGTAAACTCGGAAAAGGGAATCAGCCCCAGCATTTT. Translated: CATSKLGKGNQPQHF.

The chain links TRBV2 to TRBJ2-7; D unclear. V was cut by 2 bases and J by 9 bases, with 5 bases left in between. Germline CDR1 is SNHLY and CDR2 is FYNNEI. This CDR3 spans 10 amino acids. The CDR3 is CASSEPGQYV. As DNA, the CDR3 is TGTGCCAGCAGTGAACCAGGGCAGTACGTC.

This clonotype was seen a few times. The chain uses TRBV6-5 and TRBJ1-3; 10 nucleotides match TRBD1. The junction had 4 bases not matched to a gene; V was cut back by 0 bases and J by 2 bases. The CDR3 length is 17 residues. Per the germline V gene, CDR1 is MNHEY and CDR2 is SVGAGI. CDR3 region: CASSYSDRGEAGNTIYF. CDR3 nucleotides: TGTGCCAGCAGTTACTCGGACAGGGGGGAGGCTGGAAACACCATATATTTT.